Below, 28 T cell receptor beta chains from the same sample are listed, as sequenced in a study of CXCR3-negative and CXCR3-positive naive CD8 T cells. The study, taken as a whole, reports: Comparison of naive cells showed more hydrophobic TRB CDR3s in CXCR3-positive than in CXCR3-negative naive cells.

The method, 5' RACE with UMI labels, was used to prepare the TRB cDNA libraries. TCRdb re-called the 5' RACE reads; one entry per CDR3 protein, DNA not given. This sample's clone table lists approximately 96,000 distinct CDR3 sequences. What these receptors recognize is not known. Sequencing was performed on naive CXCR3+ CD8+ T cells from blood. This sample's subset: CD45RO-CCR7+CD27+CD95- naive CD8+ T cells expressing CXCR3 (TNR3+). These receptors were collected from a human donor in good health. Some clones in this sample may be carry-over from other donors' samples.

The CDR3 is CASSPSGGRTYEQYF. This chain links TRBV12-3 or TRBV12-4 with TRBJ2-7; the D call of TRBD2 rests on TCRdb alone, since no DNA is present to check it. This CDR3 region has 15 residues.

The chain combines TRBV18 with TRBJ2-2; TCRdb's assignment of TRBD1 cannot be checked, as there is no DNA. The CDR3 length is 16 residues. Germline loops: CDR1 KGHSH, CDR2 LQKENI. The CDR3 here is CASSPGQEVNTGELFF. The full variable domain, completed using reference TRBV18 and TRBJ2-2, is NAGVMQNPRHLVRRRGQEARLRCSPMKGHSHVYWYRQLPEEGLKFMVYLQKENIIDESGMPKERFSAEFPKEGPSILRIQQVVRGDSAAYFCASSPGQEVNTGELFFGEGSRLTVL.

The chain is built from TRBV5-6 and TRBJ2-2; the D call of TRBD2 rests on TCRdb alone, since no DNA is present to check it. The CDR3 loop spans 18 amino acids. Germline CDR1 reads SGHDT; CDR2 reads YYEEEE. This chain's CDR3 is CASSFSGIGIGGTGELFF. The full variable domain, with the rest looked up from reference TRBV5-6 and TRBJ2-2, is DAGVTQSPTHLIKTRGQQVTLRCSPKSGHDTVSWYQQALGQGPQFIFQYYEEEERQRGNFPDRFSGHQFPNYSSELNVNALLLGDSALYLCASSFSGIGIGGTGELFFGEGSRLTVL.

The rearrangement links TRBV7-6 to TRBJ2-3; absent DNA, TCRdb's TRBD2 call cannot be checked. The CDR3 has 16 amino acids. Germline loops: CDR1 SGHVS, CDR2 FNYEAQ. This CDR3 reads CASSLHALAGTDTQYF.

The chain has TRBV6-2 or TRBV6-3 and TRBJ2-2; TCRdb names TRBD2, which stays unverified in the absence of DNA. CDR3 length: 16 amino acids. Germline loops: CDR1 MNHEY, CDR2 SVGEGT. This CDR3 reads CASTLLSQSNTGELFF.

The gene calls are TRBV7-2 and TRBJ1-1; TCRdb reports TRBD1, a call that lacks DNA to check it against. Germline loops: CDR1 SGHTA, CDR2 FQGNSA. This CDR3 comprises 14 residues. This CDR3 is CASSFLTENTEAFF.

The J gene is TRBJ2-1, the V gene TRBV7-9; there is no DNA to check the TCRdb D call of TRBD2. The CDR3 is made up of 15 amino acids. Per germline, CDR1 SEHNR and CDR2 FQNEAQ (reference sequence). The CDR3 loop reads CASSPLAGGKNEQFF.

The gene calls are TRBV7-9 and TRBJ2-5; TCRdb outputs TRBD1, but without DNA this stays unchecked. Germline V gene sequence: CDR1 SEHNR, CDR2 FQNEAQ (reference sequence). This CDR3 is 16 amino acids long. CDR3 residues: CASSTNRESAGGTQYF.

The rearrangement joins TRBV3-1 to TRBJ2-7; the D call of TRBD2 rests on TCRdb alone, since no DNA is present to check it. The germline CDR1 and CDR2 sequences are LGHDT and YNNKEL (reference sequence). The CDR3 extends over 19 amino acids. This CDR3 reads CASSQTTSGGPYYSYEQYF.

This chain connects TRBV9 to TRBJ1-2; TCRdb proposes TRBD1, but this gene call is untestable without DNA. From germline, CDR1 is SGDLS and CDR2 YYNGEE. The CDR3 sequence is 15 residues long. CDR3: CASSAAGTGIYGYTF. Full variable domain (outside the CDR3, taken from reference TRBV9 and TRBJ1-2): DSGVTQTPKHLITATGQRVTLRCSPRSGDLSVYWYQQSLDQGLQFLIQYYNGEERAKGNILERFSAQQFPDLHSELNLSSLELGDSALYFCASSAAGTGIYGYTFGSGTRLTVV.

This CDR3 is CSAGGAMSSYNEQFF. The rearrangement uses TRBV29-1 and TRBJ2-1; the D call from TCRdb, TRBD1, cannot be confirmed without DNA. CDR1 SQVTM and CDR2 ANQGSEA come from the germline V gene. There are 15 residues in the CDR3.

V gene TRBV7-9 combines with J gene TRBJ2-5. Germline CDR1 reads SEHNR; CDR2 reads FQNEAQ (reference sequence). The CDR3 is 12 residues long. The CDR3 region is CASRASQETQYF.

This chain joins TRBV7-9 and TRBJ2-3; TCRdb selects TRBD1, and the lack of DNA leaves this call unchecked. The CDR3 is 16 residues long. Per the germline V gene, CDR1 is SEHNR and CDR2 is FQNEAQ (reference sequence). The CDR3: CASALPTGSSTDTQYF.

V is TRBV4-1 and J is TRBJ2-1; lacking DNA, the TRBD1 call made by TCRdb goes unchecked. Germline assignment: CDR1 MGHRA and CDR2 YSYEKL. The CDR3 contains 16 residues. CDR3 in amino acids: CASSQETAGVYNEQFF.

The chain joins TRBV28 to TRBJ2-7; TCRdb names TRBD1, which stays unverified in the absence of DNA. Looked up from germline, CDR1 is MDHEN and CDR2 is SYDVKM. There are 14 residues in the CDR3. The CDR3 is CASRRRDRGAEQYF.

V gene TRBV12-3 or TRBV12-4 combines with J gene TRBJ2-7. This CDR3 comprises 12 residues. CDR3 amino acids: CASSFSADQQYF.

CDR3 loop: CASSYPGVNTGELFF. The chain couples TRBV6-2 or TRBV6-3 to TRBJ2-2. Per the germline V gene, CDR1 is MNHEY and CDR2 is SVGEGT. The CDR3 extends over 15 amino acids.

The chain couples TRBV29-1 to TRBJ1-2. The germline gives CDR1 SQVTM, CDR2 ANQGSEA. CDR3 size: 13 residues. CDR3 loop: CSVEESPNYGYTF.

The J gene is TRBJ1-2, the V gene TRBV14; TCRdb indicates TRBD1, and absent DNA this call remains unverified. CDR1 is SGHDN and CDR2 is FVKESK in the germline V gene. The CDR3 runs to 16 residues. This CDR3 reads CASSQPGAVANYGYTF.

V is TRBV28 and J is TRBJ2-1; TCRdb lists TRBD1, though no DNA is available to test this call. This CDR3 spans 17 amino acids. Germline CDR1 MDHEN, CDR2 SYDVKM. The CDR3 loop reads CASSFLFGGTSYNEQFF. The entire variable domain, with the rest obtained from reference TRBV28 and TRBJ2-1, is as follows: DVKVTQSSRYLVKRTGEKVFLECVQDMDHENMFWYRQDPGLGLRLIYFSYDVKMKEKGDIPEGYSVSREKKERFSLILESASTNQTSMYLCASSFLFGGTSYNEQFFGPGTRLTVL.

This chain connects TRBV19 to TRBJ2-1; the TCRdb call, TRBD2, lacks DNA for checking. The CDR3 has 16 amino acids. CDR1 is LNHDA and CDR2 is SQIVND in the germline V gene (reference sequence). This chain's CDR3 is CASSIRLAGNPDEQFF.

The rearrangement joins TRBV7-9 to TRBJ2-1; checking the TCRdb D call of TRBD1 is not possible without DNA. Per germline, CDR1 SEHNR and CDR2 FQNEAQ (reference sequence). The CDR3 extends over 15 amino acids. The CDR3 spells CASSPTGGRYNEQFF.

CDR3 amino acids: CASSRQAGNEQFF. The chain links TRBV14 to TRBJ2-1; without DNA, the TCRdb call of TRBD2 cannot be checked. The CDR3 spans 13 residues. Germline values: CDR1 SGHDN, CDR2 FVKESK.

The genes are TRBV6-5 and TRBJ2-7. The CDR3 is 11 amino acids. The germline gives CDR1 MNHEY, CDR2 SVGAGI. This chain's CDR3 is CASSYLDEQYF.

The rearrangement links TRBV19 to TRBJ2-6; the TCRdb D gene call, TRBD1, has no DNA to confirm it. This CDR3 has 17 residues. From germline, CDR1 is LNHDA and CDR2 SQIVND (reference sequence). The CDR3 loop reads CASSPDVVTSGANVLTF.

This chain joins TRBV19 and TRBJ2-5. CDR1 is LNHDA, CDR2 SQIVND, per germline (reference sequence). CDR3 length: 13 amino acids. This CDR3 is CASSAAAQETQYF.

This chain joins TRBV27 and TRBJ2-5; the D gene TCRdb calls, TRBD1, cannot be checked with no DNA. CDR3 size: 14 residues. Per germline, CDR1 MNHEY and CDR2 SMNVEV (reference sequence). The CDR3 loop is CASSPGTGYGTQYF.

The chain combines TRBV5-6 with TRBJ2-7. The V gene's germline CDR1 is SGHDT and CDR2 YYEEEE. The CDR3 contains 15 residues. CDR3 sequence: CASSFWVTASYEQYF.